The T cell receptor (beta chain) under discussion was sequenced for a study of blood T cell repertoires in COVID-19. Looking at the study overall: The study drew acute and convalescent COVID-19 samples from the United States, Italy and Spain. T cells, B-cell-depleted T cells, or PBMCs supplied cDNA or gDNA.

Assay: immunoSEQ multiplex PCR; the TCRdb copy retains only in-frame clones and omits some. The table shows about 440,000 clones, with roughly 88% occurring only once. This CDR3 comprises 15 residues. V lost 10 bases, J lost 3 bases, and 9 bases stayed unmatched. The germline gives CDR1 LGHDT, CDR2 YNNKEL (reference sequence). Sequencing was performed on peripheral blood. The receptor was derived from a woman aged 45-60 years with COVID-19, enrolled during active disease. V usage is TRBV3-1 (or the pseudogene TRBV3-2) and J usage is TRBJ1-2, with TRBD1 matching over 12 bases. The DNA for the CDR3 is TGTGCCACTTCCGGGACAGGGGGCTTTTACTATGGCTACACCTTC. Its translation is CATSGTGGFYYGYTF.